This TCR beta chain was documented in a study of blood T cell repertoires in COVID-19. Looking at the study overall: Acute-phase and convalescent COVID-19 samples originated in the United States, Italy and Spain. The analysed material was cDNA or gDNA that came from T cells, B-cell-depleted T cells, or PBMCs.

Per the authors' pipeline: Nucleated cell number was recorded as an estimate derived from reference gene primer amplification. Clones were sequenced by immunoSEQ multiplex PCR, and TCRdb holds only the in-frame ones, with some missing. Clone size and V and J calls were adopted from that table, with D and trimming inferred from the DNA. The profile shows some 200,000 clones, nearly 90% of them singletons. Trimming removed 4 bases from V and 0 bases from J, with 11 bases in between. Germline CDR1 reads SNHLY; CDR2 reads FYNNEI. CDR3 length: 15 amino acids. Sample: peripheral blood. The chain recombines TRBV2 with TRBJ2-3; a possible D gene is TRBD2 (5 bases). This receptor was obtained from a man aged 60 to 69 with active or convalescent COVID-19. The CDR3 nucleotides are TGTGCCAGCAGTGTGGAGGTAATTAGCACAGATACGCAGTATTTT. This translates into CASSVEVISTDTQYF.